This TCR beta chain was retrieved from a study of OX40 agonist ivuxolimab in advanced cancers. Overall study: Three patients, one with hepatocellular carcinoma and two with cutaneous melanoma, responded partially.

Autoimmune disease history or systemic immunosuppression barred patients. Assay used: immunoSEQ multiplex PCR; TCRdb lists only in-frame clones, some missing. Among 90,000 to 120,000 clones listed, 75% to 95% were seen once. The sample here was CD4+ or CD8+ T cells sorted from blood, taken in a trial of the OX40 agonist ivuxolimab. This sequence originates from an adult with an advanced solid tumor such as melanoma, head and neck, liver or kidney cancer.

DNA for the CDR3: TGTGCCAGCAGCTACCAGGGAGCGGAAGAGACCCAGTACTTC. Translated: CASSYQGAEETQYF. The chain links TRBV11-2 to TRBJ2-5, with D perhaps given as TRBD1 or TRBD2 (5 bases each). V gave up 4 bases and J gave up 3 bases, with 12 bases separating them. Germline assignment: CDR1 SGHAT and CDR2 FQNNGV. This CDR3 has 14 residues.